These T cell receptor beta chains were read from a single sample in a study of T cells in pancreatic ductal adenocarcinoma. Here immunoSEQ multiplex PCR was the method, and the copy in TCRdb shows in-frame clones only, minus some. The sample shows about 100,000 clones, nearly 95% of them seen only once. What was sequenced was PBMCs. The receptors originated from a human donor with pancreatic ductal adenocarcinoma. Both conserved end residues are part of each CDR3. Fields, in order: J gene, D gene, clone size, V gene, CDR3 DNA, CDR3 protein. A D gene is named only where the DNA matches it firmly. Where a row states a size, it is once, few, many or the class of an expanded clone; other rows omit it.

j_gene: TRBJ1-5
d_gene: NA
abundance: once
v_gene: TRBV28
CDR3nt: TGTGCCAGCAACCCAGGGGTTGGTCAGCCCCAGCATTTT
CDR3aa: CASNPGVGQPQHF

j_gene: TRBJ2-4
d_gene: NA
abundance: NA
v_gene: TRBV14
CDR3nt: TGTGCCAGCAGCCTCACAATGGGGCAGCAAAACATTCAGTACTTC
CDR3aa: CASSLTMGQQNIQYF

j_gene: TRBJ2-3
d_gene: TRBD2
abundance: NA
v_gene: TRBV4-3
CDR3nt: TGCGCCAGCAGCCAAGACGGGACTAGCGGGACCTCAGATACGCAGTATTTT
CDR3aa: CASSQDGTSGTSDTQYF

j_gene: TRBJ2-7
d_gene: NA
abundance: NA
v_gene: TRBV5-1
CDR3nt: TGCGCCAGCAGCTTGGCGGACTACCAGTACTTC
CDR3aa: CASSLADYQYF

j_gene: TRBJ2-1
d_gene: TRBD2
abundance: NA
v_gene: TRBV19
CDR3nt: TGTGCCAGTAGTATAGAGGATCCCTTCGCGGGAGTGGGAAATGAGCAGTTCTTC
CDR3aa: CASSIEDPFAGVGNEQFF

j_gene: TRBJ2-7
d_gene: TRBD2
abundance: NA
v_gene: TRBV9
CDR3nt: TGTGCCAGCAGCGTAGGGGCGGGGGCCTACGAGCAGTACTTC
CDR3aa: CASSVGAGAYEQYF

j_gene: TRBJ2-2
d_gene: NA
abundance: NA
v_gene: TRBV7-3
CDR3nt: TGTGCCAGCAGCTTACGGGACACCGGGGAGCTGTTTTTT
CDR3aa: CASSLRDTGELFF

j_gene: TRBJ2-4
d_gene: NA
abundance: NA
v_gene: TRBV14
CDR3nt: TGTGCCAGCAGCCACTCTAGGAACATTCAGTACTTC
CDR3aa: CASSHSRNIQYF

j_gene: TRBJ2-5
d_gene: TRBD2
abundance: NA
v_gene: TRBV5-1
CDR3nt: TGCGCCAGCAGCTTACGACTAGCGGCCGCAGAGACCCAGTACTTC
CDR3aa: CASSLRLAAAETQYF

j_gene: TRBJ2-7
d_gene: NA
abundance: NA
v_gene: TRBV19
CDR3nt: TGTGCCAGTAGTATGGGGGGTTACGAGCAGTACTTC
CDR3aa: CASSMGGYEQYF

j_gene: TRBJ2-7
d_gene: NA
abundance: few
v_gene: TRBV4-1
CDR3nt: TGCGCCAGCAGCTCGGTGGGGGCGGGCTACGAGCAGTACTTC
CDR3aa: CASSSVGAGYEQYF

j_gene: TRBJ2-1
d_gene: NA
abundance: NA
v_gene: TRBV7-9
CDR3nt: TGTGCCGGTGACAGCTACAATGAGCAGTTCTTC
CDR3aa: CAGDSYNEQFF

j_gene: TRBJ2-3
d_gene: TRBD1
abundance: once
v_gene: TRBV19
CDR3nt: TGTGCCAGTAGCCGACAGGGGATAACAGATACGCAGTATTTT
CDR3aa: CASSRQGITDTQYF

j_gene: TRBJ2-7
d_gene: NA
abundance: NA
v_gene: TRBV4-1
CDR3nt: TGCGCCAGCAGCCAAGGTCCAGTGGCCTACGAGCAGTACTTC
CDR3aa: CASSQGPVAYEQYF

j_gene: TRBJ2-1
d_gene: TRBD2
abundance: NA
v_gene: TRBV6-5
CDR3nt: TGTGCCAGCAAGAGCCTAGCGGTAAACAATGAGCAGTTCTTC
CDR3aa: CASKSLAVNNEQFF

j_gene: TRBJ1-2
d_gene: NA
abundance: NA
v_gene: TRBV9
CDR3nt: TGTGCCAGCAGCGCCGGGACATTATTTAACTATGGCTACACCTTC
CDR3aa: CASSAGTLFNYGYTF

j_gene: TRBJ2-1
d_gene: NA
abundance: NA
v_gene: TRBV7-2
CDR3nt: TGTGCCAGCAGCTTAGAACTAGTCGTTGAGCAGTTCTTC
CDR3aa: CASSLELVVEQFF

j_gene: TRBJ2-7
d_gene: NA
abundance: NA
v_gene: TRBV4-1
CDR3nt: TGCGCCAGCAGCCACGAAGAGACCTACGAGCAGTACTTC
CDR3aa: CASSHEETYEQYF